These 13 T cell receptor beta chains were all obtained from the same sample, sequenced in a study of T cells in Graves' hyperthyroidism and ophthalmopathy. RNA transcripts served as the template for amplifying TCR beta CDR3 regions. The primer set for the first-round RT-PCR of the TCR CDR3 was HTBI. MiXCR, run by TCRdb on the multiplex PCR reads, gives a single entry per CDR3 protein. The sample holds approximately 380,000 distinct CDR3 sequences, over 12% seen once. Input material: blood. These TCRs come from a man aged 50-60 years with Graves' ophthalmopathy.

This clonotype was seen repeatedly, ten times or more. This chain uses TRBV30 with TRBJ2-1, with 7 bases aligning to TRBD1. Germline CDR1 GTSNPN, CDR2 SVGIG (reference sequence). V shed 1 base and J 0 bases; nucleotides not matched to a gene: 15. The CDR3 is made up of 19 amino acids. The CDR3 loop is CAWSGQRLAGGSSYNEQFF. The CDR3 bases are TGTGCCTGGAGTGGGCAAAGACTCGCAGGGGGTAGCTCCTACAATGAGCAGTTCTTC.

This clonotype was picked up many times. V is TRBV11-3 and J is TRBJ2-1; a weak D match, TRBD2 (6 bases). This CDR3 spans 13 amino acids. Germline values: CDR1 SGHNT, CDR2 YENEEA. V lost 4 bases to trimming and J lost 7 bases, with 11 bases between them. CDR3: CASSYPGGNEQFF. DNA of the CDR3: TGTGCCAGCAGCTACCCCGGAGGGAATGAGCAGTTCTTC.

This clonotype was found many times. The genes are TRBV3-1 and TRBJ2-1; 11 nucleotides match TRBD2. The CDR3 totals 15 residues. V was clipped by 6 bases and J by 4 bases; unmatched bases: 5. Per germline, CDR1 LGHDT and CDR2 YNNKEL (reference sequence). The DNA of the CDR3 is TGTGCCAGCAGACTCGGACTAGCGGGTTACAATGAGCAGTTCTTC. It yields the protein CASRLGLAGYNEQFF.

Ten or more counts support this clonotype. DNA of the CDR3: TGTGCCAGCAGGGATAGCGGGAAGGGGACCCAGTACTTC. As protein: CASRDSGKGTQYF. The rearrangement joins TRBV27 to TRBJ2-5; the match to TRBD2 covers 8 bases. The CDR3 runs to 13 residues. V trimming: 6 bases; J trimming: 7 bases; junction bases outside the gene matches: 7. The germline CDR1 and CDR2 sequences are MNHEY and SMNVEV (reference sequence).

The V and J genes are TRBV20-1 and TRBJ2-3; no clear D. The V end lost 0 bases, the J end lost 2 bases, and 3 bases lay between the germline ends. CDR3 length equals 12 residues. Germline V CDR1 and CDR2: DFQATT, SNEGSKA (reference sequence). CDR3 sequence: CSARDITDTQYF. In nucleotides, the CDR3 is TGCAGTGCTAGAGACATCACAGATACGCAGTATTTT.

This clonotype came up many times. The rearrangement uses TRBV28 and TRBJ2-3; TRBD1 agrees at 8 bases. This CDR3 is 16 amino acids long. J gave up 3 bases and V 5 bases, and 10 bases lay outside the gene matches. CDR1 MDHEN and CDR2 SYDVKM come from the germline V gene. CDR3 residues: CASSRKRTGLTDTQYF. Written as DNA, the CDR3 is TGTGCCAGCAGTCGCAAACGGACAGGGTTGACAGATACGCAGTATTTT.

At least ten counts were recorded for this clonotype. This rearrangement joins TRBV2 to TRBJ2-5; 11 nucleotides match TRBD2. V lost 4 bases and J lost 4; bases outside the gene matches: 11. The CDR3 runs to 17 residues. The germline gives CDR1 SNHLY, CDR2 FYNNEI. As DNA, the CDR3 is TGTGCCAGCAGTGTCGGTGTTAGCGGGAGGGCAGCAGAGACCCAGTACTTC. Its protein is CASSVGVSGRAAETQYF.

This clonotype was recorded a few times. The chain couples TRBV7-2 to TRBJ2-2, with 7 bases matching TRBD2. Germline CDR1 and CDR2: SGHTA and FQGNSA. V lost 0 bases to trimming and J lost 9 bases; unmatched junction nucleotides: 1. The CDR3 sequence is 13 residues long. The CDR3 DNA reads TGTGCCAGCAGCTTAGCGGGAGGGTGGGAGCTGTTTTTT. Protein product: CASSLAGGWELFF. The entire variable domain, with the rest obtained from reference TRBV7-2 and TRBJ2-2, is as follows: GAGVSQSPSNKVTEKGKDVELRCDPISGHTALYWYRQSLGQGLEFLIYFQGNSAPDKSGLPSDRFSAERTGGSVSTLTIQRTQQEDSAVYLCASSLAGGWELFFGEGSRLTVL.

This clonotype was counted many times. CDR3 DNA sequence: TGTGCCACCAGTACCATCGGGGGCGGGGGAAATCAGCCCCAGCATTTT. Its protein is CATSTIGGGGNQPQHF. The chain carries TRBV15 and TRBJ1-5, with D perhaps matching TRBD1 (6 bases). Deletions cut 6 bases from V and 4 bases from J, with 19 bases between. Germline V gene sequence: CDR1 LNHNV, CDR2 YYDKDF (reference sequence). This CDR3 has 16 residues.

Many counts were recorded for this clonotype. CDR3 coding DNA: TGTGCCACCGGTTCACTAGCGGGAGGTGGCGAGCAGTACTTC. Its protein is CATGSLAGGGEQYF. The V call is TRBV15, the J call TRBJ2-7, with 12 bases lining up with TRBD2. The CDR3 extends over 14 amino acids. Trimming cost V 8 bases and J 6 bases; bases outside gene matches: 8. Germline V gene lookup returns CDR1 LNHNV and CDR2 YYDKDF (reference sequence).

This clonotype turned up a few times. V usage is TRBV12-3 or TRBV12-4 and J usage is TRBJ1-5; TRBD1 might be the D (5 bases). This CDR3 has 19 residues. Between the trimmed V and J ends, which lost 4 bases and 2 bases, there was a span of 24 bases. DNA of the CDR3: TGTGCCAGCAGTTCACTAACGCAGATAACAGGTATCGGCAATCAGCCCCAGCATTTT. It yields the protein CASSSLTQITGIGNQPQHF.

This clonotype was observed many times. The V and J genes are TRBV2 and TRBJ2-3, with TRBD2 matching 7 bases. The junction had 7 bases not matched to a gene; V was cut back by 6 bases and J by 1 base. Per germline, CDR1 SNHLY and CDR2 FYNNEI. The CDR3 consists of 15 residues. CDR3 protein: CASSAAGEGTDTQYF. The CDR3, as DNA: TGTGCCAGCAGCGCCGCGGGAGAAGGCACAGATACGCAGTATTTT.

This clonotype has just a few counts. This chain connects TRBV6-1 to TRBJ1-5; perhaps TRBD1 as D (6 bases). CDR1 is MNHNS and CDR2 is SASEGT in the germline V gene. The CDR3 spans 16 residues. V was trimmed by 2 bases and J by 2 bases, leaving 13 bases between them. CDR3 residues: CASSEIGGHRNQPQHF. The DNA of the CDR3 is TGTGCCAGCAGTGAAATTGGGGGACACCGCAATCAGCCCCAGCATTTT.